The rows below give T cell receptor beta chains drawn from one sample of a study of blood T cell repertoires in COVID-19. This table comes from immunoSEQ multiplex PCR, and its TCRdb copy is limited to in-frame clones, with some not included. The table lists some 220,000 clones, about 79% of them singletons. Specimen: peripheral blood. The receptors stem from a man aged 50 to 59 with active or convalescent COVID-19. The CDR3 runs from the conserved cysteine through the conserved F or W. The D gene is left open where the match is weak. Clone size is not always given. Where it is, it says once, few, many or a class for expanded clones.

v_gene	abundance	d_gene	j_gene	CDR3aa	CDR3nt
TRBV15	.	TRBD1	TRBJ2-1	CATSRGTGGPNEQFF	TGTGCCACCAGCAGAGGGACAGGGGGGCCCAATGAGCAGTTCTTC
TRBV24-1	.	TRBD1	TRBJ1-5	CASSDREGEGSNQPQHF	TGTGCCTCCTCGGACAGGGAGGGGGAAGGTAGCAATCAGCCCCAGCATTTT
TRBV5-5	.	.	TRBJ1-2	CASSPTQGRDYGYTF	TGTGCCAGCAGCCCGACGCAGGGGCGCGACTATGGCTACACCTTC
TRBV7-9	.	TRBD2	TRBJ2-5	CASSLQGGSTQYF	TGTGCCAGCAGCTTACAGGGAGGGTCGACCCAGTACTTC
TRBV7-2	.	TRBD1	TRBJ2-3	CASSLQGSSEDTQYF	TGTGCCAGCAGTCTACAGGGGTCCTCAGAAGATACGCAGTATTTT
TRBV6-2/TRBV6-3	.	.	TRBJ2-1	CASSTFNSGNNEQFF	TGTGCCAGCAGTACCTTCAATAGCGGAAACAATGAGCAGTTCTTC
TRBV7-8	.	.	TRBJ2-7	CASSLGVELPSYEQYF	TGTGCCAGCAGCTTAGGGGTGGAGCTACCCTCCTACGAGCAGTACTTC
TRBV5-1	.	.	TRBJ2-2	CASSLEFPAGELFF	TGCGCCAGCAGCTTGGAGTTCCCGGCCGGGGAGCTGTTTTTT
TRBV5-1	.	TRBD1	TRBJ2-7	CASSSPGQGPYEQYF	TGCGCCAGCAGCTCACCGGGACAGGGACCCTACGAGCAGTACTTC
TRBV29-1	.	TRBD2	TRBJ2-3	CSVLGGLAGISTDTQYF	TGCAGCGTCCTTGGGGGACTAGCGGGGATTAGCACAGATACGCAGTATTTT
TRBV28	once	.	TRBJ1-4	CASSFSREGKLFF	TGTGCCAGCAGTTTCTCAAGGGAGGGAAAACTGTTTTTT
TRBV18	.	TRBD2	TRBJ2-3	CASSPRLAVSSTDTQYF	TGTGCCAGCTCACCCCGACTAGCGGTATCGAGCACAGATACGCAGTATTTT
TRBV7-2	.	TRBD2	TRBJ2-3	CASSTGLAEDTQYF	TGTGCCAGCAGCACGGGACTAGCGGAAGATACGCAGTATTTT
TRBV9	.	.	TRBJ2-1	CASSVGSSYNEQFF	TGTGCCAGCAGCGTGGGGAGCTCCTACAATGAGCAGTTCTTC
TRBV6-2/TRBV6-3	.	.	TRBJ2-2	CASSYALDSNTGELFF	TGTGCCAGCAGTTACGCACTAGACTCGAACACCGGGGAGCTGTTTTTT
TRBV18	.	.	TRBJ1-5	CASSPEAGERNQPQHF	TGTGCCAGCTCCCCAGAGGCAGGGGAGAGGAATCAGCCCCAGCATTTT
TRBV19	.	.	TRBJ2-1	CASSIVSGGGLGEQFF	TGTGCCAGTAGTATAGTGTCGGGCGGGGGCTTGGGTGAGCAGTTCTTC
TRBV5-1	.	.	TRBJ1-1	CASSLERGTGTEAFF	TGCGCCAGCAGCTTGGAACGAGGTACGGGCACTGAAGCTTTCTTT
TRBV28	.	.	TRBJ2-1	CASTKTRWAYNEQFF	TGTGCCAGCACCAAGACTAGGTGGGCCTACAATGAGCAGTTCTTC
TRBV7-2	.	TRBD2	TRBJ2-3	CASRLAGGTDTQYF	TGTGCCAGCAGACTAGCGGGGGGAACAGATACGCAGTATTTT
TRBV20-1	.	.	TRBJ2-7	CSASKDRPYEQYF	TGCAGTGCCAGTAAGGACAGACCCTACGAGCAGTACTTC
TRBV5-4	.	.	TRBJ2-5	CASSLIANQETQYF	TGTGCCAGCAGCTTGATAGCGAACCAAGAGACCCAGTACTTC
TRBV5-4	.	TRBD1	TRBJ1-3	CASSLSFGTGPFSGNTIYF	TGTGCCAGCAGCTTAAGTTTCGGGACAGGGCCTTTCTCTGGAAACACCATATATTTT
TRBV18	.	TRBD1	TRBJ1-3	CASSPPGTGLNTIYF	TGTGCCAGCTCACCACCCGGGACAGGATTAAACACCATATATTTT
TRBV9	.	.	TRBJ2-3	CASSEFSGYTQYF	TGTGCCAGCAGCGAATTTAGCGGCTATACGCAGTATTTT
TRBV9	.	.	TRBJ2-5	CASTLGIGREETQYF	TGTGCCAGCACCCTGGGGATAGGGCGGGAAGAGACCCAGTACTTC
TRBV27	.	.	TRBJ2-7	CASSLGEIYEQYF	TGTGCCAGCAGTTTAGGAGAGATCTACGAGCAGTACTTC
TRBV19	.	.	TRBJ1-4	CASSIGRLELFF	TGTGCCAGTAGTATCGGGAGGCTTGAACTGTTTTTT
TRBV23-1	few	TRBD2	TRBJ2-3	CASSQIAGGDTDTQYF	TGCGCCAGCAGTCAAATAGCGGGAGGGGACACAGATACGCAGTATTTT
TRBV7-2	.	TRBD2	TRBJ2-3	CASSPLPTSGRALDTQYF	TGTGCCAGCAGCCCCTTACCGACTAGCGGGAGGGCCTTAGATACGCAGTATTTT
TRBV5-1	.	.	TRBJ1-6	CASSLVSGGGNNSPLHF	TGCGCCAGCAGCTTGGTGAGCGGGGGCGGAAATAATTCACCCCTCCACTTT
TRBV10-2	.	.	TRBJ1-1	CATGTLETEAFF	TGCGCCACCGGTACCCTTGAAACTGAAGCTTTCTTT
TRBV6-6	.	.	TRBJ1-1	CASSLAGFTEAFF	TGTGCCAGCAGTTTGGCAGGGTTCACTGAAGCTTTCTTT
TRBV5-4	once	TRBD2	TRBJ2-1	CASSLSSGSKDEQFF	TGTGCCAGCAGCTTGAGTAGCGGGAGTAAGGATGAGCAGTTCTTC
TRBV10-3	.	.	TRBJ1-6	CAASPRNSPLHF	TGTGCCGCAAGCCCCAGGAATTCACCCCTCCACTTT
TRBV7-2	.	.	TRBJ2-5	CASSPPLRGKHETQYF	TGTGCCAGCAGCCCCCCTTTAAGAGGGAAACACGAGACCCAGTACTTC
TRBV7-9	.	.	TRBJ2-3	CASSHQGDTQYF	TGTGCCAGCAGCCACCAGGGAGATACGCAGTATTTT
TRBV24-1	.	TRBD2	TRBJ2-1	CATSGPLGREGSGEQFF	TGTGCCACCAGTGGCCCCCTTGGGCGGGAGGGATCGGGTGAGCAGTTCTTC
TRBV13	.	.	TRBJ1-1	CASSLLQGAMNTEAFF	TGTGCCAGCAGCTTACTGCAGGGCGCAATGAACACTGAAGCTTTCTTT
TRBV11-2	few	.	TRBJ1-3	CASSSSSGNTIYF	TGTGCCAGCAGCTCTAGCTCTGGAAACACCATATATTTT
TRBV6-5	.	.	TRBJ2-4	CASRTGGPIQYF	TGTGCCAGCAGGACGGGGGGCCCCATTCAGTACTTC
TRBV18	.	.	TRBJ1-4	CASSPSAGHNEKLFF	TGTGCCAGCTCACCCTCGGCGGGCCATAATGAAAAACTGTTTTTT
TRBV5-6	.	.	TRBJ2-1	CASSRTGPGQTYNEQFF	TGTGCCAGCAGCCGAACGGGACCGGGACAAACCTACAATGAGCAGTTCTTC
TRBV4-1	.	.	TRBJ2-2	CASSQAPEVLWHTGELFF	TGCGCCAGCAGCCAAGCCCCAGAGGTTTTATGGCATACCGGGGAGCTGTTTTTT
TRBV27	.	TRBD2	TRBJ2-7	CASSPSGDSYEQYF	TGTGCCAGCAGTCCCAGCGGGGACTCCTACGAGCAGTACTTC
TRBV19	.	.	TRBJ1-5	CASSITGSNQPQHF	TGTGCCAGTAGTATCACAGGAAGCAATCAGCCCCAGCATTTT
TRBV3-1/TRBV3-2	.	TRBD1	TRBJ2-2	CASSPRTGETGELFF	TGTGCCAGCAGCCCCCGGACAGGGGAGACCGGGGAGCTGTTTTTT
TRBV4-2	.	.	TRBJ1-4	CASSQDGGANEKLFF	TGTGCCAGCAGCCAAGACGGCGGGGCTAATGAAAAACTGTTTTTT
TRBV3-1/TRBV3-2	.	TRBD2	TRBJ2-7	CASSQAPGGRGEQYF	TGTGCCAGCAGCCAAGCCCCAGGCGGGAGAGGCGAGCAGTACTTC
TRBV7-8	.	.	TRBJ1-1	CASSLNGGTEAFF	TGTGCCAGCAGCTTAAACGGGGGAACTGAAGCTTTCTTT
TRBV14	.	.	TRBJ2-2	CASSQRLGALFTTGELFF	TGTGCCAGCAGCCAAAGGCTTGGGGCCCTCTTTACCACCGGGGAGCTGTTTTTT
TRBV6-5	.	TRBD1	TRBJ1-5	CASSKDRDGDQPQHF	TGTGCCAGCAGTAAGGACAGGGATGGAGATCAGCCCCAGCATTTT
TRBV28	.	TRBD2	TRBJ2-7	CASSPGEGYEQYF	TGTGCCAGCAGCCCTGGGGAGGGGTACGAGCAGTACTTC
TRBV29-1	.	TRBD1	TRBJ2-1	CSVGTATYNEQFF	TGCAGCGTCGGGACAGCCACCTACAATGAGCAGTTCTTC